This T cell receptor beta chain was observed in a study of blood T cell repertoires in COVID-19. Here immunoSEQ multiplex PCR was the method, and the copy in TCRdb shows in-frame clones only, minus some. The table lists hundreds of thousands of clones, about 87% of them singletons. The participants were between roughly 18 and 89 years old and came from fewer than 25 US areas. Cohorts were based on clinical histories the participants reported. The CDR3 has 15 amino acids. Germline V CDR1 and CDR2: SGHRS, YFSETQ. J gave up 4 bases and V 0 bases, and 4 bases lay outside the gene matches. The sequenced material came from PBMCs or T cells enriched from blood (not recorded which). The receptor's source is a middle-aged woman with acute COVID-19. J is TRBJ2-1 and V is TRBV5-1; 7 nucleotides agree with TRBD2. This CDR3 is CASSLDAGEYNEQFF. Written as DNA, the CDR3 is TGCGCCAGCAGCTTGGATGCGGGGGAGTACAATGAGCAGTTCTTC. The entire variable domain, with the rest obtained from reference TRBV5-1 and TRBJ2-1, is as follows: KAGVTQTPRYLIKTRGQQVTLSCSPISGHRSVSWYQQTPGQGLQFLFEYFSETQRNKGNFPGRFSGRQFSNSRSEMNVSTLELGDSALYLCASSLDAGEYNEQFFGPGTRLTVL.